The T cell receptor (beta chain) described here comes from a study of blood T cell repertoires in COVID-19. Germline V gives CDR1 SGHDT, CDR2 YYEEEE. The CDR3 contains 13 residues. V was clipped by 4 bases and J by 2 bases, with 7 bases between them. This clone was seen only once. As originally analysed: Amplification with reference gene primers provided the estimates of nucleated cell counts. The data were produced by immunoSEQ multiplex PCR, yet TCRdb's version contains in-frame clones alone and is incomplete. That table is the source of V, J and clone size, and D and trimming were worked out from the DNA. The data hold tens of thousands of clones, with approximately 90% observed a single time.

This receptor was identified in a woman between 35 and 50 years old with active COVID-19. The specimen was peripheral blood. The rearrangement links TRBV5-6 to TRBJ1-5; weak D call: TRBD1 (6 bases). The CDR3 region is CASSRTGNQPQHF. In DNA, the CDR3 is TGTGCCAGCAGCCGGACAGGCAATCAGCCCCAGCATTTT.